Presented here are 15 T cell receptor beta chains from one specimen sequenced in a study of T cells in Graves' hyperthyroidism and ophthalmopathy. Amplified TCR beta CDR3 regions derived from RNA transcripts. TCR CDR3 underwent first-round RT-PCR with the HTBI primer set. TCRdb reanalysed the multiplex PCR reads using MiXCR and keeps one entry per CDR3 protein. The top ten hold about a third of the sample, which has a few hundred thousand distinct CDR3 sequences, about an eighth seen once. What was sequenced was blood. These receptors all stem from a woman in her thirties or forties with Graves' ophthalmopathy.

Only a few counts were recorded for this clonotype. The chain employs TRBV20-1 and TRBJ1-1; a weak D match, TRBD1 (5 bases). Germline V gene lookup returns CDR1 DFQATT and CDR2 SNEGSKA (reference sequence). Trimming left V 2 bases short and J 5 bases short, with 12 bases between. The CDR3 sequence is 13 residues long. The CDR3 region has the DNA TGCAGTGCTAGACAGACTGGGGGGACTGAAGCTTTCTTT. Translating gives CSARQTGGTEAFF.

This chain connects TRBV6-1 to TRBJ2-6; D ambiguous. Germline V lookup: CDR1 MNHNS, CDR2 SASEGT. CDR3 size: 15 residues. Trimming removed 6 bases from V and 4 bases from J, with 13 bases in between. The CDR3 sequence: CASRQGIYGANVLTF. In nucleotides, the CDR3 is TGTGCCAGCAGACAAGGTATTTACGGGGCCAACGTCCTGACTTTC.

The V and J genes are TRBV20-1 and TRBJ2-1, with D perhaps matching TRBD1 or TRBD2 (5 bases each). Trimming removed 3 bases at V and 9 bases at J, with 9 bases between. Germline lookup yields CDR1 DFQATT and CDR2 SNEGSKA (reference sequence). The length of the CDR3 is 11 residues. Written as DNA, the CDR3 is TGCAGTGCTAGTGGGGGTCTTGAGCAGTTCTTC. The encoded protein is CSASGGLEQFF.

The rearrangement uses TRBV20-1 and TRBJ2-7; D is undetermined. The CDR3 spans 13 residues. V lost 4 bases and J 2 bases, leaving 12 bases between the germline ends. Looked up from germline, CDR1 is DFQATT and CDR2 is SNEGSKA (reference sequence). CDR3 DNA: TGCAGTGCTAAAGAGCCGAGAACCTACGAGCAGTACTTC. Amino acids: CSAKEPRTYEQYF.

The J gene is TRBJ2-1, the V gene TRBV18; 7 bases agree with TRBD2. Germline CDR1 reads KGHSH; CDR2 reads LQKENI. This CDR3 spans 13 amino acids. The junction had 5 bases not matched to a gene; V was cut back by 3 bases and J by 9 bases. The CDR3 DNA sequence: TGTGCCAGCTCACCCCTTTGGGAGGGTGAGCAGTTCTTC. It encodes CASSPLWEGEQFF.

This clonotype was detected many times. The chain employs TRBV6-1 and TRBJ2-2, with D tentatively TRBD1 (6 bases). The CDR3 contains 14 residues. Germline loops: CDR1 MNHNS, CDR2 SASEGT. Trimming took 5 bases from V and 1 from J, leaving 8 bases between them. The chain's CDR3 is CASSKTGNTGELFF. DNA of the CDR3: TGTGCCAGCAGTAAGACAGGGAACACCGGGGAGCTGTTTTTT.

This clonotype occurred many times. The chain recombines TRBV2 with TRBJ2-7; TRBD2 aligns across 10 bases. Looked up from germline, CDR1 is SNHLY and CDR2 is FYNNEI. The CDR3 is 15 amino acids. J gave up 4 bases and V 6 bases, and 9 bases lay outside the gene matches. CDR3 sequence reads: CASRQTGTSVYEQYF. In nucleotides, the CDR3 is TGTGCCAGCAGACAAACCGGGACTAGCGTTTACGAGCAGTACTTC.

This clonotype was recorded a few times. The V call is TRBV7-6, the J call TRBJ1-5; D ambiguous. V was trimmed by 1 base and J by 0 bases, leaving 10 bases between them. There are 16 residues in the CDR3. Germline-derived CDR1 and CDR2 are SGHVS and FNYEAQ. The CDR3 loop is CASSLGAQNSNQPQHF. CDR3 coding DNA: TGTGCCAGCAGCTTAGGGGCCCAGAATAGCAATCAGCCCCAGCATTTT.

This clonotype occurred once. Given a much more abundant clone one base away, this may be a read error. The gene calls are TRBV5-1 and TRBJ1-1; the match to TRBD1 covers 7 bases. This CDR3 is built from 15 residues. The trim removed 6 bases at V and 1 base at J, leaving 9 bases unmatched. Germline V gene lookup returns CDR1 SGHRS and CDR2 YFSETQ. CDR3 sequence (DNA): TGCGCCAGCACCCTCACACAGGGGCGGAACACTGAAGCTTTCTTT. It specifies CASTLTQGRNTEAFF.

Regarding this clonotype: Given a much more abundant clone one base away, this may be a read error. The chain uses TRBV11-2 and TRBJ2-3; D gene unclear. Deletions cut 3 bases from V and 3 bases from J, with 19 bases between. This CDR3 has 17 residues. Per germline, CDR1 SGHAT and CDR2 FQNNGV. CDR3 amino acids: CASSLESTLRLTDTQYF. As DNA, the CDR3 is TGTGCCAGCAGCTTGGAGTCCACTCTTCGGTTAACAGATACGCAGTATTTT.

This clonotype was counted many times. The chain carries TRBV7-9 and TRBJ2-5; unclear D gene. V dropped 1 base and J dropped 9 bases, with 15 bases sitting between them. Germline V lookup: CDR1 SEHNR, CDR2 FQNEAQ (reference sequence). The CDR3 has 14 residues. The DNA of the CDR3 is TGTGCCAGCAGCTTAGGTCAGACCAAGGGTCCCCAGTACTTC. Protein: CASSLGQTKGPQYF.

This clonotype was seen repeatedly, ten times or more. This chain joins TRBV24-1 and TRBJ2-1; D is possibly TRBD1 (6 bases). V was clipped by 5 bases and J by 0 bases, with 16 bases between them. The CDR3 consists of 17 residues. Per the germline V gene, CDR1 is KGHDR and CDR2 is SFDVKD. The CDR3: CATSGGETGPSYNEQFF. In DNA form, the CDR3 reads TGTGCCACCAGTGGTGGCGAGACAGGTCCCTCCTACAATGAGCAGTTCTTC.

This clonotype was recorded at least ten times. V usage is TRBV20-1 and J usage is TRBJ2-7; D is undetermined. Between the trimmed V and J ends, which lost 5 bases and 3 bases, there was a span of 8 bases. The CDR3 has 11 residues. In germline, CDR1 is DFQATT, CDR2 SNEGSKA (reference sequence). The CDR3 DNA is TGCAGTGCTCCACGACACTACGAGCAGTACTTC. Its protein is CSAPRHYEQYF.

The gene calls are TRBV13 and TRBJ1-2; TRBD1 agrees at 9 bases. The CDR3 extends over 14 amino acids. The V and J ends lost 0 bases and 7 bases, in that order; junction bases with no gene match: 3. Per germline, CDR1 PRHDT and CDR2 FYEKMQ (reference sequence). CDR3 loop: CASSLGGQGPGYTF. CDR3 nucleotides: TGTGCCAGCAGCTTAGGAGGACAGGGGCCTGGCTACACCTTC.

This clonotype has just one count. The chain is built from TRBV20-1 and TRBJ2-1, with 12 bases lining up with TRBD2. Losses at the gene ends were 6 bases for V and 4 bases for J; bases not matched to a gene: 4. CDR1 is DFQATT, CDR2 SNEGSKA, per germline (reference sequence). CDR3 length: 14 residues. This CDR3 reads CSAVGLAGYNEQFF. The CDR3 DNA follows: TGCAGTGCCGTGGGACTAGCGGGTTACAATGAGCAGTTCTTC.